This T cell receptor (beta chain) was obtained from a study of blood T cell repertoires in COVID-19. The germline V gene has CDR1 LGHDT and CDR2 YNNKEL (reference sequence). There are 12 residues in the CDR3. Trimming took 3 bases from V and 9 from J, leaving 9 bases between them. Profiled with immunoSEQ multiplex PCR; TCRdb holds only in-frame clones, not every one. This table has approximately 92,000 clones, about 83% appearing once. The genes are TRBV3-1 (or the pseudogene TRBV3-2) and TRBJ1-3, with unresolved D. This TCR came from an older woman with COVID-19, enrolled during active disease. Source material: peripheral blood. Here the CDR3 DNA reads TGTGCCAGCAGCCAGACACGGGGCACCATATATTTT. Residues: CASSQTRGTIYF.